This TCR beta chain derives from a study of shared clonotypes between healthy human individuals. Study-level results: Sampling covered blood only; tissue repertoires likely differ. An effect of sequencing depth on clonotype sharing among donors was expected.

Genomic DNA per cell subset filled all wells of several immunoSEQ plates. Assay: immunoSEQ multiplex PCR; the TCRdb copy retains only in-frame clones and omits some. The sample includes approximately 470,000 clones, around 85% of them seen just once. A note on this clone: Its antigen is unknown.

The length of the CDR3 is 17 residues. The ends lost 5 bases at V and 6 bases at J; junction bases unmatched: 13. From germline, CDR1 is SEHNR and CDR2 FQNEAQ (reference sequence). The chain joins TRBV7-9 to TRBJ2-1, with 10 bases matching TRBD2. Sequenced sample: PBMCs. The TCR comes from a woman in her forties in good health. Some clones in this sample may be carry-over from other donors' samples. CDR3 bases: TGTGCCAGCAGCCCGTCTATACTAGCGGGACTACTCAATGAGCAGTTCTTC. Protein sequence: CASSPSILAGLLNEQFF.